This TCR beta chain was captured in a study of breast tumors, draining lymph nodes, adjacent tissues. This clonotype was counted many times. Looked up from germline, CDR1 is LNHDA and CDR2 is SQIVND (reference sequence). J lost 5 bases, V lost 7 bases, and 8 bases had no gene match. CDR3 size: 14 residues. A single record per CDR3 protein comes from TCRdb applying MiXCR to the multiplex PCR reads. The data show 90,000 to 120,000 distinct CDR3 sequences, 21% seen once. Breast cancer patients provided tissue from their axillary draining lymph nodes. The receptor was derived from a female donor with breast cancer. Some clones in this sample may be carry-over from other donors' samples. This rearrangement joins TRBV19 to TRBJ1-5, with 7 bases lining up with TRBD1. The sequencing sample was made of axillary lymph node tissue. CDR3 sequence (DNA): TGTGCCAGTAACCTCAGGGGGTTCGATCAGCCCCAGCATTTT. Translating gives CASNLRGFDQPQHF.